What follows are 18 T cell receptor beta chains derived from one specimen sequenced in a study of blood T cell repertoires in COVID-19. The table came from immunoSEQ multiplex PCR; TCRdb's copy has only in-frame clones and leaves some out. The sample records 360,000 or so clones, roughly 80% being singletons. Material for sequencing was PBMCs or T cells enriched from blood (not recorded which). The receptors were sampled from a woman in her forties or fifties who had recovered from COVID-19.

In DNA, the CDR3 is TGTGCCAGTGGGAGACGCAGGGGAGATGGCTACACCTTC. It yields the protein CASGRRRGDGYTF. The J gene is TRBJ1-2, the V gene TRBV19, with D tentatively TRBD1 (6 bases). Germline V CDR1 and CDR2: LNHDA, SQIVND (reference sequence). CDR3 length: 13 residues. Trimming shortened V by 8 bases and J by 6 bases, and 16 bases separated the two germline ends.

The gene calls are TRBV6-5 and TRBJ1-1; D may be TRBD1 (6 bases). V lost 2 bases and J lost 4, with 8 bases in between. This CDR3 has 13 amino acids. CDR1 is MNHEY and CDR2 is SVGAGI in the germline V gene. CDR3 protein: CASSYDRFTEAFF. CDR3 nucleotide sequence: TGTGCCAGCAGTTACGACAGGTTCACTGAAGCTTTCTTT.

The CDR3 nucleotides read TGTGCCAGCAGCCTCTCAACAGGGATAGGCACTGAAGCTTTCTTT. Its protein is CASSLSTGIGTEAFF. The chain uses TRBV7-2 and TRBJ1-1, with D perhaps matching TRBD1 (6 bases). The CDR3 has 15 amino acids. Trimming cost V 5 bases and J 4 bases, with 17 bases left between them. The germline CDR1 and CDR2 sequences are SGHTA and FQGNSA.

This clone was detected only once. The rearrangement uses TRBV2 and TRBJ1-1; TRBD1 matches at 7 bases. CDR3 length equals 16 residues. The V gene's germline CDR1 is SNHLY and CDR2 FYNNEI. V was clipped by 4 bases and J by 1 base; unmatched bases: 9. The CDR3 is CASSGRQGAPNTEAFF. In DNA, the CDR3 is TGTGCCAGCAGTGGAAGACAGGGCGCGCCGAACACTGAAGCTTTCTTT.

Here the CDR3 reads CASSPGRIWPQHF. CDR3 in DNA: TGTGCCAGCAGCCCCGGCAGGATCTGGCCCCAGCATTTT. V gene TRBV7-9 combines with J gene TRBJ1-5; D call uncertain. Deletions cut 5 bases from V and 9 bases from J, with 14 bases between. The length of the CDR3 is 13 residues. CDR1 and CDR2 from the germline V gene are SEHNR and FQNEAQ (reference sequence).

This clone was detected only once. Additional DNA sequences in this sample encode the identical CDR3. The V gene is TRBV7-2, the J gene TRBJ1-1, with D perhaps matching TRBD1 (6 bases). The V gene lost 0 bases and the J gene lost 4 bases, with 9 bases spanning the gap. CDR1 and CDR2 (germline): SGHTA, FQGNSA. The CDR3 is 14 amino acids. The CDR3 DNA reads as TGTGCCAGCAGCTTAGCTAAGGGGGTCACTGAAGCTTTCTTT. Protein sequence: CASSLAKGVTEAFF.

The V and J genes are TRBV30 and TRBJ1-6; tentatively, D is TRBD1 (5 bases). CDR1 and CDR2 (germline): GTSNPN, SVGIG (reference sequence). Trimming took off 2 bases at V and 7 bases at J, with 15 bases between the two ends. The length of the CDR3 is 15 residues. The DNA of the CDR3 is TGTGCCTGGAGTTTGGTTCAGGGAACCAATTCACCCCTCCACTTT. It is translated as CAWSLVQGTNSPLHF.

The chain employs TRBV7-9 and TRBJ2-2; no firm D call. The germline V gene encodes CDR1 SEHNR and CDR2 FQNEAQ (reference sequence). V dropped 4 bases and J dropped 3 bases, with 18 bases sitting between them. The CDR3 consists of 17 residues. CDR3 nucleotides: TGTGCCAGCAGCTCACCCGAGATGGGCATCCACACCGGGGAGCTGTTTTTT. It specifies CASSSPEMGIHTGELFF.

CDR3 bases: TGTGCCAGCAGCGCCGAGGCAGGGGCTACTACCTATGGCTACACCTTC. The encoded protein is CASSAEAGATTYGYTF. The chain uses TRBV9 and TRBJ1-2, with D perhaps TRBD1 (6 bases). This CDR3 is built from 16 residues. In germline, CDR1 is SGDLS, CDR2 YYNGEE. Trimming cost V 3 bases and J 4 bases, with 19 bases left between them.

In this sample, this clone turned up a few times. The chain has TRBV30 and TRBJ2-3, with D tentatively TRBD1 (6 bases). Germline lookup yields CDR1 GTSNPN and CDR2 SVGIG (reference sequence). The ends were cut back, 0 bases at V and 5 bases at J, with 12 bases in the middle. This CDR3 contains 14 residues. This chain's CDR3 is CAWSVAGVGDTQYF. In DNA, the CDR3 is TGTGCCTGGAGTGTGGCAGGGGTGGGAGATACGCAGTATTTT.

This clone was picked up one time. This chain links TRBV19 with TRBJ2-3; TRBD1 is a possible D gene (5 bases). V lost 6 bases, J lost 4 bases, and 11 bases lay in between. The CDR3 has 13 residues. Germline CDR1 LNHDA, CDR2 SQIVND (reference sequence). CDR3 bases: TGTGCCAGTAGGACCAGGGAACCAGATACGCAGTATTTT. Amino acid sequence: CASRTREPDTQYF.

This chain uses TRBV6-5 with TRBJ2-3; D might be TRBD2 (6 bases). V was pared by 9 bases and J by 14 bases, with 18 bases between. CDR1 is MNHEY and CDR2 is SVGAGI in the germline V gene. The CDR3 totals 11 residues. CDR3: CARGGVAPRYF. CDR3 nucleotides: TGTGCCAGGGGGGGAGTGGCCCCTAGGTATTTT.

The CDR3 loop reads CASSTGQDLEAFF. The CDR3 DNA reads as TGTGCCAGTAGTACTGGACAGGACCTTGAAGCTTTCTTT. V and J are TRBV19 and TRBJ1-1; 7 nucleotides match TRBD1. V was clipped by 4 bases and J by 7 bases; unmatched bases: 6. CDR3 length: 13 amino acids. The V gene's germline CDR1 is LNHDA and CDR2 SQIVND (reference sequence).

Points on this clone: The junction and the germline gene differ at one end; a read error may be behind it. V and J are TRBV3-1 (or the pseudogene TRBV3-2) and TRBJ1-2; TRBD1 is a possible D gene (5 bases). The CDR3 runs 12 residues. Looked up from germline, CDR1 is LGHDT and CDR2 is YNNKEL (reference sequence). CDR3 sequence (DNA): TGTGCCAGCAGTCCAAACTTTGGGACTATCAGATTC. It encodes CASSPNFGTIRF.

As for this clone: Other DNA sequences from this sample encode an identical CDR3 as well. The V call is TRBV6-2 or TRBV6-3, the J call TRBJ1-5; D not resolved. V lost 3 bases, J lost 6 bases, and 6 bases lay in between. This CDR3 has 12 residues. Germline CDR1 MNHEY, CDR2 SVGEGT. DNA of the CDR3: TGTGCCAGCAGTTATTCCGGTCAGCCCCAGCATTTT. Its translation is CASSYSGQPQHF.

The rearrangement uses TRBV19 and TRBJ1-5, with TRBD1 identical over 8 bases. This CDR3 has 14 residues. Unmatched junction bases numbered 6, after V lost 4 bases and J lost 7 bases. CDR1 is LNHDA, CDR2 SQIVND, per germline (reference sequence). CDR3 DNA: TGTGCCAGTAGTACCACAGGGGGTCGGCAGCCCCAGCATTTT. Its protein product is CASSTTGGRQPQHF.

This clone was seen only once. The chain recombines TRBV30 with TRBJ2-1; 7 bases match TRBD2. Germline assignment: CDR1 GTSNPN and CDR2 SVGIG (reference sequence). The CDR3 spans 13 residues. With V trimmed by 2 bases and J by 15 bases, 13 bases remained unmatched. The CDR3 nucleotides read TGTGCCTGGAGTACAGGACTAGTTGCTCCGCTGTTCTTC. This codes for CAWSTGLVAPLFF.

The V gene is TRBV6-6, the J gene TRBJ1-2; 12 bases match TRBD1. After removal of 8 bases from V and 7 bases from J, the junction contained 11 bases not matched to a gene. The CDR3 runs 15 residues. Germline V gene sequence: CDR1 MNHNY, CDR2 SVGAGI (reference sequence). In DNA, the CDR3 is TGTGCCAGCTTTAACCCGGGACAGGGGGCGGCTGGCTACACCTTC. Its translation: CASFNPGQGAAGYTF.